This T cell receptor beta chain comes out of a study of control samples from healthy donors and cancer patients. Measured with immunoSEQ multiplex PCR; TCRdb has only the in-frame clones, and not every one. The sample records 130,000 to 150,000 clones, roughly 94% being singletons. V dropped 5 bases and J dropped 1 base, with 8 bases sitting between them. The CDR3 has 13 residues. The germline CDR1 and CDR2 sequences are MNHEY and SVGAGI. The V gene is TRBV6-5, the J gene TRBJ2-5, with D possibly being TRBD1 (5 bases). Input material: PBMCs. This clonotype was obtained from a man aged 55-75 years with colorectal cancer. The CDR3 loop is CASSTTVQETQYF. CDR3 nucleotides: TGTGCCAGCAGTACGACAGTCCAAGAGACCCAGTACTTC.